This record looks at one T cell receptor beta chain sequence and its context. This entry belongs to a study of blood T cell repertoires in COVID-19. Study summary: The study drew acute and convalescent COVID-19 samples from the United States, Italy and Spain.

Per the authors' pipeline: Amplifying reference gene primers gave estimates of nucleated cell counts. Repertoires were generated with immunoSEQ multiplex PCR, while TCRdb's copy carries only in-frame clones and drops some. The V and J calls and clone size are taken from that table; D and trimming were inferred from the DNA. The sample consists of 80,000 to 100,000 clones, about 85% of them appearing once. The CDR3 covers 14 residues. Per the germline V gene, CDR1 is SNHLY and CDR2 is FYNNEI. V was cut by 5 bases and J by 7 bases, with 15 bases left in between. This sequence was found in a man aged 55 to 69 with acute or convalescent COVID-19. V is TRBV2 and J is TRBJ2-1, with D tentatively TRBD2 (6 bases). The sample consisted of peripheral blood. The CDR3 loop reads CASSQSGGVNEQFF. CDR3 nucleotides: TGTGCCAGCAGTCAATCAGGAGGGGTAAATGAGCAGTTCTTC. Drawing the rest from reference TRBV2 and TRBJ2-1, the complete variable domain is EPEVTQTPSHQVTQMGQEVILRCVPISNHLYFYWYRQILGQKVEFLVSFYNNEISEKSEIFDDQFSVERPDGSNFTLKIRSTKLEDSAMYFCASSQSGGVNEQFFGPGTRLTVL.